Listed below are T cell receptor beta chains from one sample, sequenced in a study of T cell changes during pregnancy in multiple sclerosis. Profiling relied on immunoSEQ multiplex PCR, and the TCRdb table lists in-frame clones only, not all of them. The data hold about 80,000 clones, with under 95% observed a single time. Sequencing used peripheral blood, obtained before pregnancy. These receptors were collected from a female donor with multiple sclerosis, enrolled in a pregnancy study. CDR3s include the opening cysteine and the closing phenylalanine or tryptophan. A D gene is named only where the DNA matches it firmly. Expanded clones are given a class, and other clones once, few, many or no size at all.

>TRBJ2-7|TRBV21-1|once|14|.
CASQGGRLPYEQYF
TGTGCCAGCCAGGGCGGGAGGTTACCCTACGAGCAGTACTTC
>TRBJ2-7|TRBV4-3|.|15|TRBD1
CASSQVQGASYEQYF
TGCGCCAGCAGCCAAGTACAGGGGGCCTCCTACGAGCAGTACTTC
>TRBJ1-1|TRBV7-2|.|15|.
CASSADFFSNTEAFF
TGTGCCAGCAGCGCAGACTTCTTTAGCAACACTGAAGCTTTCTTT
>TRBJ2-1|TRBV28|.|16|TRBD2
CASSATLAGFFNEQFF
TGTGCCAGCAGTGCCACTCTAGCGGGATTTTTCAATGAGCAGTTCTTC
>TRBJ2-1|TRBV10-3|.|17|TRBD2
CAISESPAGDSYNEQFF
TGTGCCATCAGTGAGTCCCCAGCGGGAGATTCCTACAATGAGCAGTTCTTC
>TRBJ1-1|TRBV6-1|.|10|.
CASSEFIAFF
TGTGCCAGCAGTGAATTTATTGCTTTCTTT
>TRBJ1-5|TRBV19|.|14|.
CASSPQVGNQPQHF
TGTGCCAGTAGTCCCCAGGTTGGAAATCAGCCCCAGCATTTT
>TRBJ1-2|TRBV6-1|.|15|.
CATTWGGAGNSGYTF
TGTGCCACCACCTGGGGAGGGGCAGGCAACTCTGGCTACACCTTC
>TRBJ1-2|TRBV6-5|.|13|TRBD1
CASRLDREDGYTF
TGTGCCAGCAGATTGGACAGGGAGGATGGCTACACCTTC
>TRBJ1-4|TRBV13|.|14|.
CASSFPGEREKLFF
TGTGCCAGCAGCTTTCCAGGGGAGAGGGAAAAACTGTTTTTT
>TRBJ2-1|TRBV2|.|15|TRBD2
CATQQIAGTYNEQFF
TGTGCCACACAACAGATAGCGGGAACCTACAATGAGCAGTTCTTC
>TRBJ2-2|TRBV9|.|14|.
CASKQAASTGELFF
TGTGCCAGCAAACAAGCGGCCAGTACCGGGGAGCTGTTTTTT
>TRBJ1-1|TRBV19|.|16|TRBD1
CASSIGGTGQMTEAFF
TGTGCCAGTAGTATAGGGGGGACAGGGCAAATGACTGAAGCTTTCTTT
>TRBJ1-1|TRBV11-2|.|16|TRBD1
CASSLSRDRVPSEAFF
TGTGCCAGCAGCCTGTCCCGGGACAGGGTACCTAGTGAAGCTTTCTTT
>TRBJ2-2|TRBV5-4|.|14|TRBD1
CASSPGTGPGELFF
TGTGCCAGCAGCCCCGGGACAGGTCCCGGGGAGCTGTTTTTT
>TRBJ2-5|TRBV29-1|.|13|.
CSVEQGSGETQYF
TGCAGCGTTGAACAGGGATCGGGAGAGACCCAGTACTTC
>TRBJ2-5|TRBV9|.|14|.
CASSVGTGRETQYF
TGTGCCAGCAGCGTAGGGACGGGGAGGGAGACCCAGTACTTC
>TRBJ2-1|TRBV5-1|.|18|TRBD2
CASSLAGGGRASYNEQFF
TGCGCCAGCAGCTTGGCCGGGGGAGGGAGGGCGTCCTACAATGAGCAGTTCTTC
>TRBJ2-1|TRBV14|once|14|TRBD2
CASSRQLADNEQFF
TGTGCCAGCAGCCGACAACTAGCGGACAATGAGCAGTTCTTC
>TRBJ2-1|TRBV29-1|.|14|.
CSVSFRGSGNEQFF
TGCAGCGTTAGTTTTCGGGGGAGTGGGAATGAGCAGTTCTTC
>TRBJ2-7|TRBV6-1|.|13|.
CASSEFLVREQYF
TGTGCCAGCAGTGAATTCTTAGTACGGGAGCAGTACTTC
>TRBJ1-5|TRBV7-2|.|15|TRBD1
CASSFSGLGGQPQHF
TGTGCCAGCAGCTTTAGTGGGTTAGGGGGCCAGCCCCAGCATTTT
>TRBJ2-7|TRBV6-1|.|15|TRBD1
CASTQVIGSGGEQYF
TGTGCCAGCACCCAGGTTATCGGATCAGGGGGAGAGCAGTACTTC
>TRBJ2-7|TRBV6-5|.|15|TRBD2
CASSSSGRSPYEQYF
TGTGCCAGCAGTTCTAGCGGGAGGTCCCCCTACGAGCAGTACTTC
>TRBJ1-1|TRBV2|.|12|.
CASSAWRLEAFF
TGTGCCAGCAGCGCGTGGCGGTTGGAAGCTTTCTTT
>TRBJ2-1|TRBV5-4|once|16|TRBD1
CASMLLWTGGGNEQFF
TGTGCCAGCATGCTATTATGGACAGGGGGAGGCAATGAGCAGTTCTTC
>TRBJ1-5|TRBV9|.|15|.
CASSVGEGRNQPQHF
TGTGCCAGCAGCGTAGGGGAGGGCCGCAATCAGCCCCAGCATTTT
>TRBJ2-1|TRBV6-6|.|15|TRBD1
CASRESGTGINEQFF
TGTGCCAGCAGGGAATCCGGGACAGGGATCAATGAGCAGTTCTTC
>TRBJ1-2|TRBV19|.|12|.
CASSMFADGYTF
TGTGCCAGTAGTATGTTCGCGGATGGCTACACCTTC
>TRBJ2-7|TRBV7-8|.|14|TRBD2
CASSPRLADYEQYF
TGTGCCAGCAGCCCCCGACTAGCAGACTACGAGCAGTACTTC
>TRBJ2-1|TRBV14|.|13|.
CASSQDSSSRWVF
TGTGCCAGCAGCCAAGATAGCAGCTCGAGGTGGGTCTTC
>TRBJ1-5|TRBV19|once|15|TRBD1
CASRWDRAGGQPQHF
TGTGCCAGTAGATGGGACAGGGCCGGCGGTCAGCCCCAGCATTTT